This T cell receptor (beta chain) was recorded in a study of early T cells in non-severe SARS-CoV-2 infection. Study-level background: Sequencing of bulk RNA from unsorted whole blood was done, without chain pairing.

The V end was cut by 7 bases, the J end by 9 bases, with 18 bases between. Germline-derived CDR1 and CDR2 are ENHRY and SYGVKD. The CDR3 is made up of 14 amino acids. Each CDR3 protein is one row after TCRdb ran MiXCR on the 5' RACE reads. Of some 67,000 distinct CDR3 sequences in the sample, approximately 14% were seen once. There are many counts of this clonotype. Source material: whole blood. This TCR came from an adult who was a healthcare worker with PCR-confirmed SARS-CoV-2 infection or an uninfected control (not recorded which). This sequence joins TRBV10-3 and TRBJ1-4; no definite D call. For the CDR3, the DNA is TGTGCCATCACTCCCTCCAGGTTCGGAAAAAAACTGTTTTTT. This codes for CAITPSRFGKKLFF.